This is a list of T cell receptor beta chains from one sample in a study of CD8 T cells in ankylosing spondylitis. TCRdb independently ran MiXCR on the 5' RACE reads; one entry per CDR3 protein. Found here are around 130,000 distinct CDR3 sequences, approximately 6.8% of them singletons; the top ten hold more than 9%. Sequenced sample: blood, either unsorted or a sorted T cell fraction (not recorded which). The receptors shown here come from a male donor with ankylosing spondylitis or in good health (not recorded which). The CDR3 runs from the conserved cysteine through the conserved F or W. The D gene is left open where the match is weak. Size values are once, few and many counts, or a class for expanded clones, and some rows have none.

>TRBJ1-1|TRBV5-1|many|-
CASSFGFMNTEAFF
TGCGCCAGCAGCTTCGGCTTCATGAACACTGAAGCTTTCTTT
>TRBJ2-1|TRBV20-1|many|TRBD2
CSARPFNSGSTHNEQFF
TGCAGTGCTAGACCTTTTAATAGCGGGAGTACCCACAATGAGCAGTTCTTC
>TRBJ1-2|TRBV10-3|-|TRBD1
CAATGTGATWGYTF
TGTGCCGCTACCGGGACAGGGGCTACTTGGGGCTACACCTTC
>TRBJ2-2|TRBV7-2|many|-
CASSLQGDTGELFF
TGTGCCAGCAGCCTACAGGGTGACACCGGGGAGCTGTTTTTT
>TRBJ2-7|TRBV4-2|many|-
CASSQGTGSPYEQYF
TGTGCCAGCAGCCAAGGGACGGGGAGCCCCTACGAGCAGTACTTC
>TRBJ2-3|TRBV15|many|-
CATRVGVLGLDTQYF
TGTGCCACGCGCGTTGGGGTTTTGGGCCTGGATACGCAGTATTTT
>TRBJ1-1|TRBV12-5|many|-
CASANSGVSFF
TGTGCTAGTGCCAACTCAGGGGTGTCTTTCTTT
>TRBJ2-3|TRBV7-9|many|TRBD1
CASSVATGPIGTDTQYF
TGTGCCAGCAGCGTGGCGACAGGGCCCATAGGAACAGATACGCAGTATTTT
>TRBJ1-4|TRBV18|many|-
CASSPPGGVGNEKLFF
TGTGCCAGCTCACCACCGGGCGGGGTCGGTAATGAAAAACTGTTTTTT
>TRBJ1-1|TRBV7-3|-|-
CASSRSPNTEAFF
TGTGCCAGCAGCCGCTCCCCTAACACTGAAGCTTTCTTT
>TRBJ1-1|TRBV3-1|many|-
CASSPDWNEAFF
TGTGCCAGCAGCCCCGACTGGAATGAAGCTTTCTTT
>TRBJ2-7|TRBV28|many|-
CASSPLADGASYEQYF
TGTGCCAGCAGTCCCCTAGCCGACGGGGCCTCCTACGAGCAGTACTTC
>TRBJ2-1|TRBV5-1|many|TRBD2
CASSPIAGVYNEQFF
TGCGCCAGCAGCCCGATAGCGGGAGTCTACAATGAGCAGTTCTTC
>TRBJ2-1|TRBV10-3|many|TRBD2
CASTSGGNYNEQFF
TGTGCCTCCACTAGCGGGGGGAACTACAATGAGCAGTTCTTC
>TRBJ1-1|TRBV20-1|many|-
CSASFAGGGNTEAFF
TGCAGTGCCAGTTTCGCGGGGGGAGGGAACACTGAAGCTTTCTTT
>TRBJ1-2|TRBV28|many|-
CASSLWSGDYGYTF
TGTGCCAGCAGTTTATGGAGTGGGGACTATGGCTACACCTTC
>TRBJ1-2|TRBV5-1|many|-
CASSLFQGNYGYTF
TGCGCCAGCAGCTTGTTCCAGGGTAACTATGGCTACACCTTC
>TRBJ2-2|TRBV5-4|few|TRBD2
CASSTRLAGDTGELFF
TGTGCCAGCAGCACCCGACTAGCGGGAGATACCGGGGAGCTGTTTTTT
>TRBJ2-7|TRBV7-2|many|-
CASSSRFLDYEQYF
TGTGCCAGCAGCTCGCGTTTCCTTGACTACGAGCAGTACTTC
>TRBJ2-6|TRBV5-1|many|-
CASSLAGSPGANVLTF
TGCGCCAGCAGCTTGGCCGGTTCCCCTGGGGCCAACGTCCTGACTTTC
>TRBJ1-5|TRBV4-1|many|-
CASSQDLGRPQHF
TGCGCCAGCAGCCAAGATTTGGGGAGGCCCCAGCATTTT
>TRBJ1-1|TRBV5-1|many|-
CASTQTGALTNEAFF
TGCGCCAGCACTCAAACCGGGGCACTAACTAATGAAGCTTTCTTT
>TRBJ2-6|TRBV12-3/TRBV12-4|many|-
CASSLTSSGANVLTF
TGTGCCAGCAGTTTAACCTCATCTGGGGCCAACGTCCTGACTTTC
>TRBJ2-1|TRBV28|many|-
CASSIGSADSYNEQFF
TGTGCCAGCAGCATTGGGTCGGCGGACTCTTACAATGAGCAGTTCTTC
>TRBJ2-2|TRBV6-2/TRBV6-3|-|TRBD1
CASSKGQIPTGELFF
TGTGCCAGCAGTAAGGGACAGATACCCACCGGGGAGCTGTTTTTT
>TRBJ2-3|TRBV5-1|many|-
CASSLFDGPDTQYF
TGCGCCAGCAGCTTGTTCGACGGCCCAGATACGCAGTATTTT
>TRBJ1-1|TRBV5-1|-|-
CASSSWGGGTEAFF
TGCGCCAGCAGCTCCTGGGGGGGGGGCACTGAAGCTTTCTTT
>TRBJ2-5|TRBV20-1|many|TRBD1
CSVIDRAIGTQYF
TGCAGTGTCATCGACAGGGCTATAGGGACCCAGTACTTC
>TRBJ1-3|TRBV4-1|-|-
CASSQEGNGRSGNTIYF
TGCGCCAGCAGCCAAGAGGGAAATGGGAGGTCTGGAAACACCATATATTTT
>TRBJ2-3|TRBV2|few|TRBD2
CASTELAASTDTQYF
TGTGCCAGCACCGAGCTAGCGGCTAGCACAGATACGCAGTATTTT
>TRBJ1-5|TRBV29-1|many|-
CSVRGPEGQPQHF
TGCAGCGTGCGGGGGCCTGAGGGTCAGCCCCAGCATTTT
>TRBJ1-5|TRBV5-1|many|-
CASSLEGVDQPQHF
TGCGCCAGCAGCTTGGAAGGGGTCGATCAGCCCCAGCATTTT
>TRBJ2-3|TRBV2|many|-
CASSEVASSTDTQYF
TGTGCCAGCAGTGAGGTAGCGTCTAGCACAGATACGCAGTATTTT
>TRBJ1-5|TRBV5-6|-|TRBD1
CASSLGTGSYSNQPQHF
TGTGCCAGCAGCTTGGGGACAGGGTCTTATAGCAATCAGCCCCAGCATTTT
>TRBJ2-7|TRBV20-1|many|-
CSARFSAATYEQYF
TGCAGTGCTAGATTTAGCGCAGCAACCTACGAGCAGTACTTC
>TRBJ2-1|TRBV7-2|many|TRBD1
CASSPRTGGERNEQFF
TGTGCCAGCAGCCCCAGGACAGGTGGGGAGAGGAATGAGCAGTTCTTC
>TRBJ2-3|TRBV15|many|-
CATSRTGTDTQYF
TGTGCCACCAGCCGGACAGGCACAGATACGCAGTATTTT
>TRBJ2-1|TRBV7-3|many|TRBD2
CASSLVSGGGSSYNEQFF
TGTGCCAGCAGCTTAGTTAGCGGGGGGGGAAGCTCCTACAATGAGCAGTTCTTC
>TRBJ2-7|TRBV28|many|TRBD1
CASTPGQGINYEQYF
TGTGCCAGCACCCCGGGACAGGGAATTAACTACGAGCAGTACTTC
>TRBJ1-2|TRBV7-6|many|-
CASSLVGAGGYTF
TGTGCCAGCAGCTTAGTAGGGGCCGGGGGCTACACCTTC
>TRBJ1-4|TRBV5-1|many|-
CASSLAGSREKLFF
TGCGCCAGCAGCTTGGCGGGCAGCCGGGAAAAACTGTTTTTT
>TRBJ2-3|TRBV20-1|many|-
CSARIGKRGTDTQYF
TGCAGTGCTAGGATCGGGAAGAGGGGCACAGATACGCAGTATTTT
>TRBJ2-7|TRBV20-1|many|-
CSARDWGPEKGQYF
TGCAGTGCTAGAGATTGGGGACCGGAAAAAGGGCAGTACTTC
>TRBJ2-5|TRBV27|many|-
CASSLSRSQETQYF
TGTGCCAGCAGTTTATCGAGGTCACAAGAGACCCAGTACTTC
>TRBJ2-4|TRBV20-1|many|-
CSADGTENIQYF
TGCAGTGCTGATGGGACTGAAAACATTCAGTACTTC
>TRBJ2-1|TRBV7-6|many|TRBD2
CASSSRTSGTGGEQFF
TGTGCCAGCAGCTCTCGGACTAGCGGGACAGGCGGTGAGCAGTTCTTC
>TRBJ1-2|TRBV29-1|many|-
CSVEGALDGYTF
TGCAGCGTGGAGGGAGCATTGGATGGCTACACCTTC
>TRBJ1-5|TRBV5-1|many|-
CASSLAGAGQPQHF
TGCGCCAGCAGCTTGGCAGGGGCTGGTCAGCCCCAGCATTTT
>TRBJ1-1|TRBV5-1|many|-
CASSLYGQKNTEAFF
TGCGCCAGCAGCCTTTACGGACAGAAGAACACTGAAGCTTTCTTT
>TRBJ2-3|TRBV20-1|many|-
CSAPPDSDRRTQYF
TGCAGTGCCCCCCCGGACTCGGATCGTCGTACGCAGTATTTT
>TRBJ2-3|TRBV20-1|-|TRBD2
CSARLAGGDTQYF
TGCAGTGCTAGACTAGCGGGGGGAGATACGCAGTATTTT
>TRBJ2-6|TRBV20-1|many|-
CSAPNDALPGANVLTF
TGCAGTGCTCCAAACGACGCGTTACCTGGGGCCAACGTCCTGACTTTC
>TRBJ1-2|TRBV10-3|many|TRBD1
CAITETGGYGYTF
TGTGCCATCACTGAGACAGGGGGCTATGGCTACACCTTC
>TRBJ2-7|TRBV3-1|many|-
CASSQTRSGEQYF
TGTGCCAGCAGCCAAACCAGGTCCGGGGAGCAGTACTTC
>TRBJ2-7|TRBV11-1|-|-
CASSLVSGGLGKGYEQYF
TGTGCCAGCAGCTTAGTAAGTGGCGGTTTGGGGAAAGGCTACGAGCAGTACTTC
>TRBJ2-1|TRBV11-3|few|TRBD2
CASSPQSGGYNEQFF
TGTGCCAGCAGCCCACAAAGCGGGGGATACAATGAGCAGTTCTTC
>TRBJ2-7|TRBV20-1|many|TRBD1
CSATDRAYEQYF
TGCAGTGCTACCGACAGGGCGTACGAGCAGTACTTC
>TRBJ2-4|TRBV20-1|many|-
CSAIPPLAKNIQYF
TGCAGTGCTATTCCCCCCCTAGCCAAAAACATTCAGTACTTC